This TCR beta chain was captured by sequencing in a study of blood T cell repertoires in COVID-19. Study as a whole: Samples of COVID-19 (acute and convalescent) were obtained from the United States, Italy and Spain. Sources were T cells, B-cell-depleted T cells, or PBMCs; the material itself was cDNA or gDNA.

Original processing notes: For nucleated cells, counts were estimated from reference gene primer amplification. Repertoires were generated with immunoSEQ multiplex PCR, while TCRdb's copy carries only in-frame clones and drops some. The V and J calls and the clone size are those of that table, but D and trimming were determined from the DNA. The sample shows 200,000 to 300,000 clones, approximately 84% of them seen only once. J was trimmed by 0 bases and V by 4 bases; bases with no gene match: 6. The CDR3 runs 17 residues. Germline V gene data show CDR1 as SGHVS and CDR2 as FNYEAQ. The rearrangement uses TRBV7-6 and TRBJ2-3; TRBD2 matches at 11 bases. Material for sequencing was peripheral blood. This clonotype originated in a human donor in a cohort sampled during active COVID-19. CDR3 protein: CASSYHSGGASTDTQYF. The CDR3 coding sequence is TGTGCCAGCAGCTATCATAGCGGGGGGGCTAGCACAGATACGCAGTATTTT.